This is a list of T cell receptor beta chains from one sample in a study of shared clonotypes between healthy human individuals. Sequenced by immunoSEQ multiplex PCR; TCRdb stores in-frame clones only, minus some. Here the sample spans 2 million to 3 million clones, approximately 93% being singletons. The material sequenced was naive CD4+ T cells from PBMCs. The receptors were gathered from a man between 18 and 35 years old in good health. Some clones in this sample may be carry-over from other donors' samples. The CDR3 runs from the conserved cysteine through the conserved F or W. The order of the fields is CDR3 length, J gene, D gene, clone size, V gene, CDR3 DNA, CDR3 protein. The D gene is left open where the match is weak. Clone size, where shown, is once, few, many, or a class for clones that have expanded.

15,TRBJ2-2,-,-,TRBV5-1,TGCGCCAGCAGCTTGGCACTACCGAACACCGGGGAGCTGTTTTTT,CASSLALPNTGELFF
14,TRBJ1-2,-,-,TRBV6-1,TGTGCCAGCAGTGAAGCGAGCAGCCTCTATGGCTACACCTTC,CASSEASSLYGYTF
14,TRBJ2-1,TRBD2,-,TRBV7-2,TGTGCCAGCAGCCGGACTACTCGCGGGGGTGAGCAGTTCTTC,CASSRTTRGGEQFF
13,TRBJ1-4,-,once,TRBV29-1,TGCAGCGTTCGCGACAGGCCGAATGAAAAACTGTTTTTT,CSVRDRPNEKLFF
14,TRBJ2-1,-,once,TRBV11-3,TGTGCCAGCAGCTTAGATATGGGGATCGGTGAGCAGTTCTTC,CASSLDMGIGEQFF
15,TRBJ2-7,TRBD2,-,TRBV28,TGTGCCAGCGGTCCTAGCGGGATCTCATCCTACGAGCAGTACTTC,CASGPSGISSYEQYF
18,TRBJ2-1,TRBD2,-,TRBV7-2,TGTGCCAGCAGCTTGGGTGGGACTAGCGGGAGTAGGTACAATGAGCAGTTCTTC,CASSLGGTSGSRYNEQFF
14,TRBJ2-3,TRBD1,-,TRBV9,TGTGCCAGCAGCACTCGGACAGGGGGGGATACGCAGTATTTT,CASSTRTGGDTQYF
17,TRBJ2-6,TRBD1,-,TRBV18,TGTGCCAGCTCACTCGGGACAGCTAGCTCTGGGGCCAACGTCCTGACTTTC,CASSLGTASSGANVLTF
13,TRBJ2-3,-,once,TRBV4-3,TGCGCCAGCAGCCAAAGGACCACAGATACGCAGTATTTT,CASSQRTTDTQYF
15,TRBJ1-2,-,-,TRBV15,TGTGCCACCAGCGGGAATTTCGGGACCAACTATGGCTACACCTTC,CATSGNFGTNYGYTF
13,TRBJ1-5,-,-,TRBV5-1,TGCGCCAGCAGCTTGGCAGGGGACCAGCCCCAGCATTTT,CASSLAGDQPQHF
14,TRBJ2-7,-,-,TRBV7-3,TGTGCCAGCAGCACAGGACCGCATTCCAACGAGCAGTACTTC,CASSTGPHSNEQYF
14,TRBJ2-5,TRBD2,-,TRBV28,TGTGCCAGCAGCAGACCTCGGGGGGTGAAGACCCAGTACTTC,CASSRPRGVKTQYF
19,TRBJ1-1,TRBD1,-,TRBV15,TGTGCCACCAGCAGACCCTCCCTGGCCCCGACAGGGAAAAACACTGAAGCTTTCTTT,CATSRPSLAPTGKNTEAFF
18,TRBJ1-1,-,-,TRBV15,TGTGCCACCAGCAGAGTATGGGCCGCGAGGACTATGGGCGCTGAAGCTTTCTTT,CATSRVWAARTMGAEAFF
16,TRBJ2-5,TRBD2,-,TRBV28,TGTGCCAGCAGTTTACGACTAGCGGGGGCCCAAGAGACCCAGTACTTC,CASSLRLAGAQETQYF
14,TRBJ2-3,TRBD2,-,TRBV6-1,TGTGCCAGCAGAACGGGACTAGCAACAGATACGCAGTATTTT,CASRTGLATDTQYF
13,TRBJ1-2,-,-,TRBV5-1,TGCGCCAGCAGCCCAGGGATCGGGAGGGGCTACACCTTC,CASSPGIGRGYTF
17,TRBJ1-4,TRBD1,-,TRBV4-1,TGCGCCAGCAGCCCAAGAACTTTGACAGGGGTGAATGAAAAACTGTTTTTT,CASSPRTLTGVNEKLFF
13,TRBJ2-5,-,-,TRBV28,TGTGCCAGCAGTTTAGCAGGGCGGGAGACCCAGTACTTC,CASSLAGRETQYF
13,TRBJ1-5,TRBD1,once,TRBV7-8,TGTGCCAGCAGCTTATCAGGGGGGCAGCCCCAGCATTTT,CASSLSGGQPQHF
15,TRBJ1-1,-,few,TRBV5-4,TGTGCCAGCAGCCGAGGAACAGGGACGGACACTGAAGCTTTCTTT,CASSRGTGTDTEAFF
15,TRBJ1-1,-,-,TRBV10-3,TGTGCCATCAGTGGGGTGGCTAGGTCGTTTCGTGAAGCTTTCTTT,CAISGVARSFREAFF
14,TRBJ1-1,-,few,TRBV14,TGTGCCAGCAGCCCACAGGGAAGCGGCACTGAAGCTTTCTTT,CASSPQGSGTEAFF
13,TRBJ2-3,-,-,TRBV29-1,TGCAGCGTTGAATTACAGGGCACAGATACGCAGTATTTT,CSVELQGTDTQYF
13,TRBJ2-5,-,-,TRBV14,TGTGCCAGCAGTCCCCCAGGGGGGGAGACCCAGTACTTC,CASSPPGGETQYF
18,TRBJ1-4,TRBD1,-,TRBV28,TGTGCCAGCAGTTCACCGCCGACAGGGGATCCCTATAATGAAAAACTGTTTTTT,CASSSPPTGDPYNEKLFF
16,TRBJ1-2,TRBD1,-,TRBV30,TGTGCCTGGAGTGTCGGGCCGTTGGACAGGGGGCTTGGCTACACCTTC,CAWSVGPLDRGLGYTF
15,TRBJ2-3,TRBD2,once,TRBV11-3,TGTGCCAGCAGCCAGCGGGAGGGCCATACAGATACGCAGTATTTT,CASSQREGHTDTQYF
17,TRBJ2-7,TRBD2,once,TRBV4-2,TGTGCCAGCAGCCAACTTGATGGTGGAGCGGGAGGGCTCGAGCAGTACTTC,CASSQLDGGAGGLEQYF
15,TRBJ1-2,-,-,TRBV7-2,TGTGCCAGCAGCTTGGGCCTTACCCCTAACTATGGCTACACCTTC,CASSLGLTPNYGYTF
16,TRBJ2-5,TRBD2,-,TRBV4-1,TGCGCCAGCAGCCAAGACCGAGCGGGACCTCAAGAGACCCAGTACTTC,CASSQDRAGPQETQYF
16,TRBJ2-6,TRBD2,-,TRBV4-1,TGCGCCAGCAGCCCGGGACTAGCGTATGGGGCCAACGTCCTGACTTTC,CASSPGLAYGANVLTF
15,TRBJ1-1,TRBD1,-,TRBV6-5,TGTGCCAGCAGGCCTCCCGGGACAGGGGCCACTGAAGCTTTCTTT,CASRPPGTGATEAFF
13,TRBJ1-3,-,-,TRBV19,TGTGCCAGTACACCCGTCTCTGGAAACACCATATATTTT,CASTPVSGNTIYF
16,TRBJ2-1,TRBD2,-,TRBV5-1,TGCGCCAGCAGCTTGGGCGGACTAGCGGGGTACAATGAGCAGTTCTTC,CASSLGGLAGYNEQFF
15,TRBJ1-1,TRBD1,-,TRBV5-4,TGTGCCAGCAGCTGGGGGACAGCCCGGAACACTGAAGCTTTCTTT,CASSWGTARNTEAFF
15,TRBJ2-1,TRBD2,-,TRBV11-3,TGTGCCAGCAGCCTAACTAGCGGGAGCTTTAATGAGCAGTTCTTC,CASSLTSGSFNEQFF
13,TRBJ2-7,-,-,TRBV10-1,TGCGCCAGCAGTGTGGGACACCCTGGCGAGCAGTACTTC,CASSVGHPGEQYF
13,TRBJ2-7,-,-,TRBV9,TGTGCCAGCAGCGTAGGGCTCACTGGTCGGGAGTACTTC,CASSVGLTGREYF
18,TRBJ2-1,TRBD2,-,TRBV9,TGTGCCAGCAGCGACCAGGGACTAGCGGGACTTCTTGCGGGTGAGCAGTTCTTC,CASSDQGLAGLLAGEQFF
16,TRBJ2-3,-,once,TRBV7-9,TGTGCCAGCAGCTTAGGGTACTTCTTGTACACAGATACGCAGTATTTT,CASSLGYFLYTDTQYF
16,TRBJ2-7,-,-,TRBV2,TGTGCCAGCAGTGATGATAGGGGAAGGAGCTCCTACGAGCAGTACTTC,CASSDDRGRSSYEQYF
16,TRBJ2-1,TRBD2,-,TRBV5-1,TGCGCCAGCAGCTTGGCGGCGGGAGTTACCTACAATGAGCAGTTCTTC,CASSLAAGVTYNEQFF
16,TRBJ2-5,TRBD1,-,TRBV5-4,TGTGCCAGCAGCTCCTCAGGGGGCGCGGACCAAGAGACCCAGTACTTC,CASSSSGGADQETQYF
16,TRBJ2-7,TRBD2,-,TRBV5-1,TGCGCCAGCAGCTTTTCAATTGCGGGAGGACAGTACGAGCAGTACTTC,CASSFSIAGGQYEQYF
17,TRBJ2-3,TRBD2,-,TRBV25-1,TGTGCCAGCAGTGAATACACAGCGGGAGGTTCCACAGATACGCAGTATTTT,CASSEYTAGGSTDTQYF
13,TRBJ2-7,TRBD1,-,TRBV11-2,TGTGCCAGCAGCTCCCGGACAGGGGCCGAGCAGTACTTC,CASSSRTGAEQYF
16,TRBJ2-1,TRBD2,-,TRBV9,TGTGCCAGCAGCGTCTTACTAGCGGGCATTTACAATGAGCAGTTCTTC,CASSVLLAGIYNEQFF
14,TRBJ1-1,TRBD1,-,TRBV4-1,TGCGCCAGCAGCCCCCAGGGGGCTATAACTGAAGCTTTCTTT,CASSPQGAITEAFF
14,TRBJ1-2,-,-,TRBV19,TGTGCCAGTAGTCTCGGGACGGTTAACTATGGCTACACCTTC,CASSLGTVNYGYTF
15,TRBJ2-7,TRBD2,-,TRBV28,TGTGCCAGCAGTCGGACTAGCGGGCTATACTACGAGCAGTACTTC,CASSRTSGLYYEQYF
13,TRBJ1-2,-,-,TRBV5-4,TGTGCCAGCAGCTTGGAGGGCCACAGGGGCTACACCTTC,CASSLEGHRGYTF